This TCR beta chain was obtained from a study of blood T cell repertoires in COVID-19. Study-wide background: Sites across the United States, Italy and Spain contributed samples from acute and convalescent COVID-19. T cells, B-cell-depleted T cells, or PBMCs supplied cDNA or gDNA.

In the original processing: Amplification from reference gene primers served as the basis for estimated nucleated cell counts. Data came from immunoSEQ multiplex PCR; TCRdb stores just in-frame clones and leaves some out. D and trimming come from the DNA, and the V and J calls and clone size come from that table. The table lists about 80,000 clones, about four fifths of them singletons, with 20% to 25% in the top ten. The V and J ends lost 5 bases and 7 bases respectively, with 9 bases between them. The germline CDR1 and CDR2 sequences are LNHDA and SQIVND (reference sequence). The length of the CDR3 is 12 residues.

The sequenced sample consisted of peripheral blood. J is TRBJ1-5 and V is TRBV19; no clear D gene. The receptor comes from a human donor in a cohort sampled during active COVID-19. The CDR3 loop is CASSSSRQPQHF. In nucleotides, the CDR3 is TGTGCCAGTAGTTCCTCGAGGCAGCCCCAGCATTTT.